This note documents a single T cell receptor (beta chain) sequence. Repertoires were generated with immunoSEQ multiplex PCR, while TCRdb's copy carries only in-frame clones and drops some. The table has about 200,000 clones, 80% to 90% seen once. Germline V gene lookup returns CDR1 MNHEY and CDR2 SVGAGI. This CDR3 is 15 amino acids long. V trimming: 8 bases; J trimming: 5 bases; junction bases outside the gene matches: 11. These data originate in a study of blood T cell repertoires in COVID-19. This chain connects TRBV6-5 to TRBJ1-2; 10 positions match TRBD1. This sequence originates from a woman aged 65 to 85 with acute or convalescent COVID-19. The sample was peripheral blood. CDR3 coding DNA: TGTGCCAGCGTAACCTGGACAGGGGGAGGATATGGCTACACCTTC. Protein: CASVTWTGGGYGYTF.